This entry features one T cell receptor beta chain sequence. Trimming shortened V by 6 bases and J by 0 bases, and 15 bases separated the two germline ends. This CDR3 is 15 amino acids long. Germline V lookup: CDR1 MDHEN, CDR2 SYDVKM. These data originate in a study of cytomegalovirus exposure and HLA in healthy donors. Profiling relied on immunoSEQ multiplex PCR, and the TCRdb table lists in-frame clones only, not all of them. Seen here are fewer than 250,000 clones, 87% observed once, and the top ten hold less than 3%. The origin of this receptor is a man younger than 30 in good health and CMV-seronegative. The gene calls are TRBV28 and TRBJ2-7; TRBD2 might be the D (6 bases). Sequencing input: PBMCs. CDR3 region: CASSLHVGGSYEQYF. The CDR3 coding sequence is TGTGCCAGCAGCCTACATGTGGGGGGCTCCTACGAGCAGTACTTC.